This TCR beta chain was recorded in a study of blood T cell repertoires in COVID-19. Overall study: Whether acute or convalescent, the COVID-19 samples came from the United States, Italy and Spain.

The protocol was immunoSEQ multiplex PCR, while the TCRdb copy is restricted to in-frame clones and leaves out a portion. The table lists 170,000 or so clones, more than 70% of them singletons, with approximately 7% in the top ten. The specimen was peripheral blood. The receptor was isolated from a man aged 50 to 60 with active or convalescent COVID-19.

The CDR3 DNA is TGTGCCACCAGCAGAGATCCAACAGATACGCAGTATTTT. Translation gives CATSRDPTDTQYF. J is TRBJ2-3 and V is TRBV15; D is uncertain. Germline-derived CDR1 and CDR2 are LNHNV and YYDKDF (reference sequence). V lost 0 bases, J lost 3 bases, and 4 bases lay in between. This CDR3 contains 13 residues.